This is a list of T cell receptor beta chains from one sample in a study of low-dose radiotherapy and immunotherapy resistance in tumors. TCRdb used MiXCR to reprocess the reads, holding one entry per CDR3 protein. This table holds around 90,000 distinct CDR3 sequences, 15% to 20% found once. The sample was PBMCs, taken before treatment. The receptors come from a male donor with prostate cancer. CDR3s include the opening cysteine and the closing phenylalanine or tryptophan. The D gene is left open where the match is weak. Only some rows state a clone size, as once, few, many or a class for expanded clones.

V	J	size	D	CDR3	DNA
TRBV6-1	TRBJ1-1	many	TRBD1	CASRGQGGMNTEAFF	TGTGCCAGCAGGGGACAGGGGGGGATGAACACTGAAGCTTTCTTT
TRBV4-3	TRBJ2-7	many	TRBD1	CASSQVSGQGSEQYF	TGCGCCAGCAGCCAAGTTTCCGGACAGGGGAGCGAGCAGTACTTC
TRBV24-1	TRBJ1-2	many	TRBD1	CATSDTGTGANYGYTF	TGTGCCACCAGTGATACCGGGACAGGGGCTAACTATGGCTACACCTTC
TRBV19	TRBJ2-7	many	TRBD2	CASTSGGGSYEQYF	TGTGCCAGCACTAGCGGTGGGGGGTCCTACGAGCAGTACTTC
TRBV11-2	TRBJ2-4	many	-	CASSLDRNIQYF	TGCGCCAGCAGCTTGGACAGAAACATTCAGTACTTC
TRBV14	TRBJ2-7	-	TRBD2	CASSPRLAVTYEQYF	TGTGCCAGCAGCCCGCGACTAGCGGTCACCTACGAGCAGTACTTC
TRBV5-1	TRBJ2-7	-	-	CASSLIRAEQYF	TGCGCCAGCAGCTTAATCAGGGCCGAGCAGTACTTC
TRBV10-3	TRBJ1-4	many	TRBD1	CAISDRATNEKLFF	TGTGCCATCAGCGACAGGGCAACTAATGAAAAACTGTTTTTT
TRBV25-1	TRBJ2-1	many	-	CASSDQGQYNEQFF	TGTGCCAGCAGTGATCAAGGACAGTACAATGAGCAGTTCTTC
TRBV6-2/TRBV6-3	TRBJ2-7	many	-	CASSYLEGSYEQYF	TGTGCCAGCAGTTATCTCGAGGGGTCCTACGAGCAGTACTTC
TRBV29-1	TRBJ1-2	many	-	CSVLNYGYTF	TGCAGCGTTCTAAACTATGGCTACACCTTC
TRBV12-3/TRBV12-4	TRBJ2-1	many	TRBD2	CASTLRASGEEQFF	TGTGCCAGCACCCTAAGGGCCAGCGGGGAAGAGCAGTTCTTC
TRBV15	TRBJ1-4	many	-	CATSRDVATNEKLFF	TGTGCCACCAGCAGAGATGTGGCAACTAATGAAAAACTGTTTTTT
TRBV7-3	TRBJ2-3	many	-	CASSSIGSTDTQYF	TGTGCCAGCAGCTCAATAGGGAGCACAGATACGCAGTATTTT
TRBV7-9	TRBJ2-7	many	-	CASSLAQGRGYEQYF	TGTGCCAGCAGCTTAGCTCAGGGAAGGGGCTACGAGCAGTACTTC
TRBV5-8	TRBJ2-5	many	TRBD2	CASSKGTSGGAGETQYF	TGTGCCAGCAGCAAAGGGACTAGCGGGGGGGCCGGAGAGACCCAGTACTTC
TRBV9	TRBJ2-7	many	TRBD1	CASSVEEGTGSYEQYF	TGTGCCAGCAGCGTAGAGGAGGGGACAGGATCCTACGAGCAGTACTTC
TRBV7-3	TRBJ2-7	-	TRBD1	CASSLTTGGFYEQYF	TGTGCCAGCAGCTTAACGACAGGGGGCTTCTACGAGCAGTACTTC
TRBV6-5	TRBJ2-1	many	-	CASSQGGGAGFEQFF	TGTGCCAGCAGCCAGGGGGGGGGGGCCGGTTTTGAGCAGTTCTTC
TRBV6-2/TRBV6-3	TRBJ2-7	many	TRBD2	CASSYGGTSGAYEQYF	TGTGCCAGCAGTTACGGGGGGACTAGCGGGGCCTACGAGCAGTACTTC
TRBV20-1	TRBJ2-3	-	TRBD2	CSASGRTRMTDTQYF	TGCAGTGCTAGCGGGAGGACCCGTATGACAGATACGCAGTATTTT
TRBV20-1	TRBJ2-7	-	-	CSAHRVAGSSYEQYF	TGCAGTGCCCACCGGGTTGCGGGGAGCTCCTACGAGCAGTACTTC
TRBV4-2	TRBJ2-1	many	TRBD2	CASSQGPAGGHNEQFF	TGTGCCAGCAGCCAAGGACCAGCGGGGGGTCACAATGAGCAGTTCTTC
TRBV6-2/TRBV6-3	TRBJ2-2	many	-	CASSYVSNTGELFF	TGTGCCAGCAGTTACGTCAGTAACACCGGGGAGCTGTTTTTT
TRBV2	TRBJ1-5	-	TRBD1	CASRELTGGGQPQHF	TGTGCCAGCAGGGAACTTACAGGGGGAGGTCAGCCCCAGCATTTT
TRBV9	TRBJ2-2	many	-	CASSVDAGGGTGELFF	TGTGCCAGCAGCGTAGATGCGGGTGGCGGCACCGGGGAGCTGTTTTTT
TRBV4-1	TRBJ1-2	many	-	CASSQEGWVNYGYTF	TGCGCCAGCAGCCAAGAGGGCTGGGTTAACTATGGCTACACCTTC
TRBV19	TRBJ1-2	many	-	CASHGGQNYGYTF	TGTGCCAGTCATGGAGGGCAGAACTATGGCTACACCTTC
TRBV9	TRBJ2-3	many	-	CASSVTLRANIRTDTQYF	TGTGCCAGCAGCGTAACTCTCCGGGCTAACATTCGCACAGATACGCAGTATTTT
TRBV29-1	TRBJ1-4	many	-	CSVDAGSEKLFF	TGCAGCGTTGATGCAGGGAGTGAAAAACTGTTTTTT
TRBV7-9	TRBJ2-7	-	-	CASSSLIGEQYF	TGTGCCAGCAGCTCTTTAATAGGGGAGCAGTACTTC
TRBV18	TRBJ2-7	medium-sized	-	CASSLVAVSYEQYF	TGTGCCAGCTCTCTGGTCGCGGTCTCCTACGAGCAGTACTTC
TRBV6-6	TRBJ2-3	many	-	CASRADTQYF	TGTGCCAGCAGGGCAGATACGCAGTATTTT
TRBV2	TRBJ2-7	-	-	CASSEASEQYF	TGTGCCAGCAGTGAAGCGTCTGAGCAGTACTTC
TRBV11-1	TRBJ1-2	many	TRBD1	CASSLDRDRGPGYTF	TGTGCCAGCAGCTTAGATCGGGACAGGGGGCCCGGCTACACCTTC
TRBV12-3/TRBV12-4	TRBJ2-2	many	-	CASKNPGTGELFF	TGTGCCAGCAAAAACCCGGGCACCGGGGAGCTGTTTTTT
TRBV7-6	TRBJ2-2	many	TRBD1	CASSRNRQGRNTGELFF	TGTGCCAGCAGCCGTAATCGACAGGGCAGGAACACCGGGGAGCTGTTTTTT
TRBV19	TRBJ2-7	-	-	CASSLPPYEQYF	TGTGCCAGTAGCCTCCCCCCGTACGAGCAGTACTTC
TRBV30	TRBJ2-1	many	TRBD2	CAWSGAGVRTSDNNEQFF	TGTGCCTGGAGCGGGGCAGGAGTCAGGACTAGCGACAACAATGAGCAGTTCTTC